This TCR beta chain was sequenced in a study of blood T cell repertoires in COVID-19. Study as a whole: Both acute and convalescent COVID-19 samples were obtained from the United States, Italy and Spain. From T cells, B-cell-depleted T cells, or PBMCs came the material, which was cDNA or gDNA.

Per the original methods: Using reference gene primer amplification, nucleated cell counts were estimated. Only in-frame clones appear in the TCRdb table, and some are missing; sequencing was by immunoSEQ multiplex PCR. That table furnishes V, J and clone size, whereas the DNA furnished D and trimming. The sample has about 190,000 clones, 70% to 80% seen once. V gave up 1 base and J gave up 2 bases; unmatched junction bases: 7. This CDR3 has 15 amino acids. Germline V gene data show CDR1 as SQVTM and CDR2 as ANQGSEA. The sequence was collected from a woman between 50 and 59 years old with acute or convalescent COVID-19. The chain has TRBV29-1 and TRBJ2-7; 8 bases are shared with TRBD2. Sequencing input: peripheral blood. The CDR3 here is CSVEGLPSGPYEQYF. CDR3 coding DNA: TGCAGCGTTGAAGGATTGCCTAGCGGGCCCTACGAGCAGTACTTC.